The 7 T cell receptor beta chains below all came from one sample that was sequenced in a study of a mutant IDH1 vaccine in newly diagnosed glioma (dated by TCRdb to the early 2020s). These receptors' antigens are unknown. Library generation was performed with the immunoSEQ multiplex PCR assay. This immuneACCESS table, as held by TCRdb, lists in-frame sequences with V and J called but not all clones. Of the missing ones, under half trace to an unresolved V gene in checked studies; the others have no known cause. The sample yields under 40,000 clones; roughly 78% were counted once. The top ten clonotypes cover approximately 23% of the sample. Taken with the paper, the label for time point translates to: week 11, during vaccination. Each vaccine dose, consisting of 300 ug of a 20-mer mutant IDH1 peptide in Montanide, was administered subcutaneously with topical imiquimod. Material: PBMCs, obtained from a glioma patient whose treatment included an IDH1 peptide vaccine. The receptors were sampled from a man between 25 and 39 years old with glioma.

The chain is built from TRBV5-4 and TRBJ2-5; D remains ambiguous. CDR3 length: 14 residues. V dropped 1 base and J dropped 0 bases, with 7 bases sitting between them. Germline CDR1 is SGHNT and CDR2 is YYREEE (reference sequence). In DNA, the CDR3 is TGTGCCAGCAGCTTGACGGCCTACCAAGAGACCCAGTACTTC. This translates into CASSLTAYQETQYF.

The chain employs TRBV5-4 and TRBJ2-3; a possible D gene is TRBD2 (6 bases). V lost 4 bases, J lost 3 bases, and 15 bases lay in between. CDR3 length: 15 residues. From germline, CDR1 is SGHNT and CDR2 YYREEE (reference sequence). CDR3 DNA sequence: TGTGCCAGCAGCCCGCAGCCGGGGAGGACAGATACGCAGTATTTT. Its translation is CASSPQPGRTDTQYF.

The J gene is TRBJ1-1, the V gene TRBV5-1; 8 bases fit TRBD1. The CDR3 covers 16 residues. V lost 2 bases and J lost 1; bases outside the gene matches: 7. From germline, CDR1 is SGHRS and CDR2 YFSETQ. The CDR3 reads CASSLKPGQANTEAFF. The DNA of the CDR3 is TGCGCCAGCAGCTTAAAGCCGGGACAGGCGAACACTGAAGCTTTCTTT.

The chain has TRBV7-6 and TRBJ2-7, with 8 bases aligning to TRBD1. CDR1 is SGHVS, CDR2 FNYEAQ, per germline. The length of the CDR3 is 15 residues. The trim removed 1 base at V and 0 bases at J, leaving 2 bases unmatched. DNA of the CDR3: TGTGCCAGCAGCTTAGGACAGGGGAACTCCTACGAGCAGTACTTC. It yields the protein CASSLGQGNSYEQYF.

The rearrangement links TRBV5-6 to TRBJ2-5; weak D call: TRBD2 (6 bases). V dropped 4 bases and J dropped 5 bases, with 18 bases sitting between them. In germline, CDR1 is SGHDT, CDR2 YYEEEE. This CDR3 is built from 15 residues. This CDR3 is CASSLWRLGGETQYF. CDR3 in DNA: TGTGCCAGCAGCCTCTGGCGTCTAGGAGGGGAGACCCAGTACTTC.

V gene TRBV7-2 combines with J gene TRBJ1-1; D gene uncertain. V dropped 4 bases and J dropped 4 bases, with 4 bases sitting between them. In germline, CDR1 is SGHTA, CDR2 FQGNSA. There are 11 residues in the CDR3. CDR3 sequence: CASSWSTEAFF. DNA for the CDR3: TGTGCCAGCAGCTGGAGCACTGAAGCTTTCTTT.

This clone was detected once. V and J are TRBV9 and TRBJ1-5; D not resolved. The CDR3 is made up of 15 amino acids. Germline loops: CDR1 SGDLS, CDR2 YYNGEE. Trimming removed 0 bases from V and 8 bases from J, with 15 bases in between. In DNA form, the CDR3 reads TGTGCCAGCAGCGTAGGGAAGGGAAATAGCGAGCCCCAGCATTTT. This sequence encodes CASSVGKGNSEPQHF.